This entry describes one T cell receptor (beta chain). Antigen unknown. At one end, the junction sequence differs from germline, possibly due to a read error. The sample is drawn from a study of Graves' ophthalmopathy and Graves' hyperthyroidism. Study conclusions and caveats: Among expanded thyroid clonotypes above 0.001 frequency, most also occurred in blood.

The authors amplified TCR beta CDR3 regions from RNA transcripts. RT-PCR with HTBI primers came first, then second-round multiplex PCR. TCRdb re-analysed the multiplex PCR reads in MiXCR, keeping a single row per CDR3 protein. Among about 1.1 million distinct CDR3 sequences, roughly 35% were seen once, and the ten largest hold approximately 10%. Eligible hyperthyroidism cases comprised new diagnoses of under 2 months' duration in individuals aged 18 to 65. The CDR3 length is 13 residues. Germline V gene data show CDR1 as WSHSY and CDR2 as SAAADI. This receptor was obtained from an adult man with Graves' hyperthyroidism. This rearrangement joins TRBV10-2 to TRBJ2-5; D is unclear. Input material: peripheral blood or thyroid tissue (not recorded which). CDR3: CTSSVRMRETQYF. CDR3 bases: TGTACCAGCAGCGTAAGGATGAGAGAGACCCAGTACTTC.